This TCR beta chain appears in the sequencing data of a study of shared clonotypes between healthy human individuals. This CDR3 has 16 residues. Trimming shortened V by 4 bases and J by 5 bases, and 21 bases separated the two germline ends. From germline, CDR1 is MNHEY and CDR2 SMNVEV (reference sequence). Naive CD8 cells, CD45RO-negative and positively selected for CCR7, excluded terminally differentiated effector memory CD45RA+ cells. A word on this clone: Its antigen is unknown.

General study findings and limits: Clonotypes shared by all four donors outscored non-shared clonotypes in generation probability. Around 5% of naive CD4 clonotypes were common to several donors.

The deep-level immunoSEQ assay was used. It was 150 to 250 ng DNA, around 33,000 T cell genomes, that sorted-subset replicate PCRs used. Sequencing used immunoSEQ multiplex PCR; TCRdb keeps in-frame clones, though not all of them. The table shows millions of clones, with about 95% occurring only once. Sequencing used naive CD8+ T cells sorted from blood. The receptor's source is a man aged 18 to 29 in good health. The chain uses TRBV27 and TRBJ2-7; a possible D gene is TRBD1 (6 bases). CDR3 residues: CASSSTPGDTLDEQYF. DNA of the CDR3: TGTGCCAGCAGTTCGACTCCAGGGGACACCCTCGACGAGCAGTACTTC.